The 18 T cell receptor beta chains below were found in one sample sequenced in a study of blood T cell repertoires in COVID-19. Method: immunoSEQ multiplex PCR; TCRdb's copy keeps in-frame clones and lacks some. The sample consists of roughly 130,000 clones, approximately 80% of them appearing once. The sequencing input was peripheral blood. Source of these receptors: a woman aged 55 to 70 with acute or convalescent COVID-19.

The gene calls are TRBV6-5 and TRBJ1-6, with D maybe TRBD1 (6 bases). V lost 8 bases and J 7 bases, leaving 15 bases between the germline ends. This CDR3 is 14 amino acids long. CDR1 and CDR2 (germline): MNHEY, SVGAGI. In nucleotides, the CDR3 is TGTGCCAGCGGACAGCGAGGACTCAATTCACCCCTCCACTTT. It codes for CASGQRGLNSPLHF.

J is TRBJ2-5 and V is TRBV12-5, with TRBD2 matching 10 bases. The CDR3 covers 16 residues. Per germline, CDR1 LGHNT and CDR2 FRNRAP. V trimming: 7 bases; J trimming: 0 bases; junction bases outside the gene matches: 8. The CDR3 reads CASVFERGGYQETQYF. The CDR3 nucleotides are TGTGCTAGTGTCTTCGAGCGGGGGGGATACCAAGAGACCCAGTACTTC.

This rearrangement joins TRBV25-1 to TRBJ2-2, with 10 positions matching TRBD1. In germline, CDR1 is MGHDK, CDR2 SYGVNS. CDR3 length equals 16 residues. V lost 5 bases, J lost 4 bases, and 7 bases stayed unmatched. The CDR3 DNA is TGTGCCAGCAGTATAGGGACAGGGGCCATCACCGGGGAGCTGTTTTTT. It encodes CASSIGTGAITGELFF.

The rearrangement uses TRBV28 and TRBJ1-2; 8 bases fit TRBD1. With V trimmed by 3 bases and J by 7 bases, 7 bases remained unmatched. Germline V CDR1 and CDR2: MDHEN, SYDVKM. The CDR3 length is 14 residues. The CDR3 nucleotides read TGTGCCAGCAGTTTGGGGCAGGGGGCGCCTGGCTACACCTTC. Protein sequence: CASSLGQGAPGYTF.

V gene TRBV30 combines with J gene TRBJ2-2; TRBD1 is a possible D gene (5 bases). The germline V gene has CDR1 GTSNPN and CDR2 SVGIG (reference sequence). The CDR3 length is 15 residues. The V gene lost 4 bases and the J gene lost 6 bases, with 18 bases spanning the gap. This CDR3 is CAWNKGQGRSGELFF. The CDR3 nucleotides are TGTGCCTGGAATAAGGGCCAGGGAAGGTCCGGGGAGCTGTTTTTT.

The chain links TRBV11-3 to TRBJ1-2; D perhaps matches TRBD1 (5 bases). In germline, CDR1 is SGHNT, CDR2 YENEEA. The CDR3 has 14 residues. Trimming took 5 bases from V and 6 from J, leaving 16 bases between them. Here the CDR3 DNA reads TGTGCCAGCAGCCCGGGAGGGGAAGTGAATGGCTACACCTTC. Translation: CASSPGGEVNGYTF.

This sequence joins TRBV4-1 and TRBJ1-1; a possible D gene is TRBD1 (6 bases). The CDR3 totals 15 residues. V was cut by 0 bases and J by 2 bases, with 10 bases left in between. Germline V gives CDR1 MGHRA, CDR2 YSYEKL. The CDR3 DNA reads TGCGCCAGCAGCCAAGAGAGGACAGTAAACACTGAAGCTTTCTTT. Translating it yields CASSQERTVNTEAFF.

This clone was counted a single time. The rearrangement joins TRBV28 to TRBJ2-2; D possibly corresponds to TRBD1 (6 bases). There are 15 residues in the CDR3. Trimming took 6 bases from V and 3 from J, leaving 14 bases between them. Germline CDR1 MDHEN, CDR2 SYDVKM. The CDR3 DNA reads as TGTGCCAGCAGCGGGGACACCCGGGACACCGGGGAGCTGTTTTTT. Its translation is CASSGDTRDTGELFF.

The V call is TRBV7-3, the J call TRBJ2-5; 12 bases agree with TRBD2. V shed 5 bases and J 1 base; nucleotides not matched to a gene: 5. From germline, CDR1 is SGHTA and CDR2 FQGTGA. This CDR3 is built from 16 residues. CDR3 bases: TGTGCCAGCAGCCCTACGGGACTAGCGGGCCAAGAGACCCAGTACTTC. It specifies CASSPTGLAGQETQYF.

This chain connects TRBV2 to TRBJ1-1; D possibly corresponds to TRBD1 (5 bases). Trimming removed 5 bases from V and 1 base from J, with 8 bases in between. The CDR3 runs 13 residues. Germline V gives CDR1 SNHLY, CDR2 FYNNEI. CDR3 coding DNA: TGTGCCAGCAGTTGGGGCCAGAACACTGAAGCTTTCTTT. Protein sequence: CASSWGQNTEAFF.

The rearrangement links TRBV2 to TRBJ2-3, with 9 positions matching TRBD2. From germline, CDR1 is SNHLY and CDR2 FYNNEI. This CDR3 contains 16 residues. V was pared by 11 bases and J by 5 bases, with 17 bases of the junction left unmatched. CDR3 sequence reads: CAGGVLAGGRGDTQYF. CDR3 coding DNA: TGTGCCGGAGGAGTTCTGGCGGGGGGGCGGGGAGATACGCAGTATTTT.

J is TRBJ1-5 and V is TRBV27, with 7 bases aligning to TRBD1. The CDR3 is 15 residues long. V gave up 5 bases and J gave up 5 bases; unmatched junction bases: 9. In germline, CDR1 is MNHEY, CDR2 SMNVEV (reference sequence). The CDR3 reads CASSHHTGEDQPQHF. In nucleotides, the CDR3 is TGTGCCAGCAGTCACCACACAGGGGAAGATCAGCCCCAGCATTTT.

The gene calls are TRBV12-3 or TRBV12-4 and TRBJ1-1; 7 positions agree with TRBD1. V shed 3 bases and J 10 bases; nucleotides not matched to a gene: 8. This CDR3 region has 13 residues. CDR3 in DNA: TGTGCCAGCAGTTTGACAGGGACACAGCCAGCTTTCTTT. This translates into CASSLTGTQPAFF.

The genes are TRBV20-1 and TRBJ1-2; possible D gene TRBD1, 6 bases. V was pared by 4 bases and J by 6 bases, with 9 bases between. The CDR3 consists of 11 residues. Per germline, CDR1 DFQATT and CDR2 SNEGSKA (reference sequence). CDR3 residues: CSATQGHGYTF. The CDR3 nucleotides read TGCAGTGCTACCCAGGGGCATGGCTACACCTTC.

This clone occurred a few times. J is TRBJ1-2 and V is TRBV6-6; TRBD1 matches 7 bases. Trimming took 8 bases from V and 6 from J; bases not matched to a gene: 9. The CDR3 is made up of 13 amino acids. Germline CDR1 reads MNHNY; CDR2 reads SVGAGI (reference sequence). CDR3 bases: TGTGCCAGCTCTTTATCACAGGGGAATGGCTACACCTTC. The encoded protein is CASSLSQGNGYTF.

The rearrangement joins TRBV14 to TRBJ1-3; 12 bases align to TRBD1. This CDR3 has 21 amino acids. Germline V gene lookup returns CDR1 SGHDN and CDR2 FVKESK. V trimming: 5 bases; J trimming: 3 bases; junction bases outside the gene matches: 20. The DNA for the CDR3 is TGTGCCAGCAGCTCTTCCGGTCGGTATTCCTGGGACAGGGGGCTTGGAAACACCATATATTTT. This sequence encodes CASSSSGRYSWDRGLGNTIYF. The full variable domain, in which reference TRBV14 and TRBJ1-3 provide the parts outside the CDR3, is EAGVTQFPSHSVIEKGQTVTLRCDPISGHDNLYWYRRVMGKEIKFLLHFVKESKQDESGMPNNRFLAERTGGTYSTLKVQPAELEDSGVYFCASSSSGRYSWDRGLGNTIYFGEGSWLTVV.

The chain couples TRBV25-1 to TRBJ1-6; D call uncertain. This CDR3 has 10 amino acids. The V gene lost 4 bases and the J gene lost 14 bases, with 6 bases spanning the gap. Germline values: CDR1 MGHDK, CDR2 SYGVNS. CDR3 bases: TGTGCCAGCAGTGGATCGGCCCTCCACTTT. It yields the protein CASSGSALHF.

This clone was found a few times. The genes are TRBV19 and TRBJ1-6; 7 nucleotides align to TRBD1. In germline, CDR1 is LNHDA, CDR2 SQIVND (reference sequence). CDR3 length: 14 residues. Trimming cost V 7 bases and J 9 bases; bases outside gene matches: 9. CDR3 region: CASNLGQPLSPLHF. CDR3 in DNA: TGTGCCAGTAATCTGGGACAGCCACTTTCACCCCTCCACTTT.